Listed below are T cell receptor beta chains from one sample, sequenced in a study of OX40 agonist ivuxolimab in advanced cancers. Profiling relied on immunoSEQ multiplex PCR, and the TCRdb table lists in-frame clones only, not all of them. This sample carries about 72,000 clones, roughly 80% of them seen once, and the ten largest clones take 4.5% to 6%. Sequenced material: CD4+ or CD8+ T cells sorted from blood, taken in a trial of the OX40 agonist ivuxolimab. The receptor set was obtained from an adult with an advanced solid tumor such as melanoma, head and neck, liver or kidney cancer. The CDR3 runs from the conserved cysteine through the conserved F or W. The D gene is left open where the match is weak. Rows give clone size only sometimes, using once, few, many, or a class for an expanded clone.

TRBV19,NA,TRBJ2-1,NA,CACGPDPSYNEQFF,TGTGCTTGTGGGCCGGACCCCTCCTACAATGAGCAGTTCTTC
TRBV5-4,NA,TRBJ2-1,NA,CASSSLGRVQFF,TGTGCCAGCAGCTCACTAGGACGAGTGCAGTTCTTC
TRBV10-3,TRBD2,TRBJ2-7,once,CAISEPGLAGQSYEQYF,TGTGCCATCAGTGAACCGGGACTAGCGGGACAGTCCTACGAGCAGTACTTC
TRBV7-6,TRBD1,TRBJ1-2,NA,CASSPGQNRNYGYTF,TGTGCCAGCAGCCCGGGACAGAACCGTAACTATGGCTACACCTTC
TRBV5-1,NA,TRBJ1-3,NA,CASSLGQSSGNTIYF,TGCGCCAGCAGCTTGGGCCAGTCCTCTGGAAACACCATATATTTT
TRBV6-4,NA,TRBJ2-6,NA,CASSESLGGANVLTF,TGTGCCAGCAGTGAGTCCCTCGGTGGGGCCAACGTCCTGACTTTC
TRBV5-1,TRBD2,TRBJ2-5,NA,CASCLAGGPGETQYF,TGCGCCAGCTGTTTAGCGGGAGGGCCGGGGGAGACCCAGTACTTC
TRBV29-1,TRBD1,TRBJ2-2,few,CSVDRAGTGELFF,TGCAGCGTGGACAGGGCGGGCACCGGGGAGCTGTTTTTT
TRBV5-1,NA,TRBJ2-7,NA,CASSGRGLGEREQYF,TGCGCCAGCAGCGGACGCGGGCTAGGCGAACGGGAGCAGTACTTC
TRBV4-3,TRBD2,TRBJ2-4,NA,CASSQDPPSGGTRKNIQYF,TGCGCCAGCAGCCAAGATCCCCCTAGCGGGGGAACTCGGAAGAACATTCAGTACTTC
TRBV10-3,TRBD2,TRBJ2-1,NA,CAISLGYGRDGNEQFF,TGTGCCATCAGCTTGGGGTACGGGAGGGACGGGAATGAGCAGTTCTTC
TRBV19,NA,TRBJ1-2,few,CASRGRAEGYTF,TGTGCCAGTAGGGGCAGGGCGGAGGGCTACACCTTC
TRBV5-4,NA,TRBJ1-3,NA,CASSSPSSGNTIYF,TGTGCCAGCAGCTCTCCGAGCTCTGGAAACACCATATATTTT
TRBV5-5,TRBD1,TRBJ1-5,once,CASSSGTGWQPQHF,TGTGCCAGCAGCTCGGGGACAGGGTGGCAGCCCCAGCATTTT
TRBV7-3,NA,TRBJ2-3,NA,CASALRLTDTQYF,TGTGCCAGCGCCTTGCGGCTCACAGATACGCAGTATTTT
TRBV27,NA,TRBJ1-2,NA,CASSFAGVGGYTF,TGTGCCAGCAGTTTTGCAGGAGTCGGTGGCTACACCTTC
TRBV7-3,NA,TRBJ2-1,NA,CASSQGSEQFF,TGTGCCAGCAGCCAGGGGAGTGAGCAGTTCTTC
TRBV5-6,NA,TRBJ1-2,few,CASSLAGVGYGYTF,TGTGCCAGCAGCTTAGCAGGGGTAGGGTATGGCTACACCTTC
TRBV4-3,TRBD2,TRBJ2-2,NA,CASSQATSVATELFF,TGCGCCAGCAGCCAAGCGACTAGCGTGGCCACCGAGCTGTTTTTT
TRBV6-1,NA,TRBJ1-2,NA,CASSFKGSGNGYTF,TGTGCCAGCAGCTTTAAGGGAAGTGGCAATGGCTACACCTTC
TRBV25-1,TRBD1,TRBJ1-2,once,CASSDYPSRTGDYGYTF,TGTGCCAGCAGTGATTACCCATCAAGGACAGGGGACTATGGCTACACCTTC
TRBV2,NA,TRBJ2-7,NA,CASTQEGFGQYF,TGTGCCAGCACCCAGGAAGGGTTTGGCCAGTACTTC
TRBV7-9,TRBD1,TRBJ2-2,NA,CASRPGTATGELFF,TGTGCCAGCAGACCCGGGACAGCCACCGGGGAGCTGTTTTTT
TRBV2,TRBD2,TRBJ2-2,NA,CASTEGLANTGELFF,TGTGCCAGCACCGAGGGACTAGCGAACACCGGGGAGCTGTTTTTT
TRBV11-3,NA,TRBJ2-7,NA,CASSLSGSNEQYF,TGTGCCAGCAGCTTATCGGGCAGTAACGAGCAGTACTTC
TRBV2,NA,TRBJ2-5,once,CASSEYGGETQYF,TGTGCCAGCAGTGAATATGGCGGAGAGACCCAGTACTTC
TRBV11-3,TRBD1,TRBJ1-2,few,CASSLGQGANYGYTF,TGTGCCAGCAGCTTAGGACAGGGGGCGAACTATGGCTACACCTTC
TRBV2,NA,TRBJ1-5,NA,CASSEMSVKEGYSNQPQHF,TGTGCCAGCAGTGAAATGAGCGTAAAGGAAGGTTATAGCAATCAGCCCCAGCATTTT
TRBV30,TRBD1,TRBJ1-2,NA,CAWSVDRGQAGYTF,TGTGCCTGGAGTGTAGACAGGGGGCAAGCTGGCTACACCTTC
TRBV7-2,NA,TRBJ1-2,NA,CASSTQQGFRGYTF,TGTGCCAGCAGCACTCAACAGGGATTTCGCGGCTACACCTTC
TRBV5-4,TRBD1,TRBJ1-3,NA,CASSDRGAGNTIYF,TGTGCCAGCAGTGACAGGGGTGCTGGAAACACCATATATTTT
TRBV19,NA,TRBJ1-5,once,CASSIETGHLINQPQHF,TGTGCCAGTAGTATAGAGACGGGACACCTTATCAATCAGCCCCAGCATTTT
TRBV6-1,NA,TRBJ1-1,NA,CASNVGHLRNTEAFF,TGTGCCAGTAACGTTGGACACTTGAGGAACACTGAAGCTTTCTTT
TRBV30,NA,TRBJ1-1,NA,CAWSVRGGTGIEAFF,TGTGCCTGGAGTGTACGAGGGGGAACCGGTATTGAAGCTTTCTTT
TRBV12-5,TRBD1,TRBJ2-1,NA,CASAWGTENNEQFF,TGTGCTAGTGCTTGGGGGACAGAGAACAATGAGCAGTTCTTC
TRBV5-6,TRBD1,TRBJ2-1,NA,CASSLDRGNEQFF,TGTGCCAGCAGCTTGGACAGGGGGAATGAGCAGTTCTTC
TRBV25-1,NA,TRBJ2-3,NA,CASSELGTDTQYF,TGTGCCAGCAGTGAATTAGGTACAGATACGCAGTATTTT
TRBV7-2,TRBD2,TRBJ2-2,NA,CASSSRLAGGRGELFF,TGTGCCAGCAGCTCCCGACTAGCGGGAGGGCGCGGGGAGCTGTTTTTT
TRBV7-9,NA,TRBJ1-2,NA,CASSYQAGVFPGYTF,TGTGCCAGCAGTTACCAGGCAGGGGTTTTTCCTGGCTACACCTTC
TRBV2,TRBD2,TRBJ2-5,NA,CASSVRLANQETQYF,TGTGCCAGCAGTGTTAGACTAGCCAACCAAGAGACCCAGTACTTC
TRBV6-1,TRBD1,TRBJ2-7,medium-sized,CASSEAEGTGEEQYF,TGTGCCAGCAGTGAAGCGGAAGGGACAGGGGAAGAGCAGTACTTC
TRBV29-1,NA,TRBJ1-2,NA,CSVGEIGDYGYTF,TGCAGCGTTGGGGAGATAGGGGACTATGGCTACACCTTC
TRBV2,NA,TRBJ1-5,NA,CASSETGRTQPQHF,TGTGCCAGCAGTGAAACGGGCAGAACTCAGCCCCAGCATTTT
TRBV19,TRBD1,TRBJ1-5,NA,CASRTGGEGSNQPQHF,TGTGCCAGCAGGACAGGGGGCGAAGGTTCCAATCAGCCCCAGCATTTT
TRBV10-3,NA,TRBJ2-2,NA,CAISATGPNTGELFF,TGTGCCATCAGTGCTACAGGTCCGAACACCGGGGAGCTGTTTTTT